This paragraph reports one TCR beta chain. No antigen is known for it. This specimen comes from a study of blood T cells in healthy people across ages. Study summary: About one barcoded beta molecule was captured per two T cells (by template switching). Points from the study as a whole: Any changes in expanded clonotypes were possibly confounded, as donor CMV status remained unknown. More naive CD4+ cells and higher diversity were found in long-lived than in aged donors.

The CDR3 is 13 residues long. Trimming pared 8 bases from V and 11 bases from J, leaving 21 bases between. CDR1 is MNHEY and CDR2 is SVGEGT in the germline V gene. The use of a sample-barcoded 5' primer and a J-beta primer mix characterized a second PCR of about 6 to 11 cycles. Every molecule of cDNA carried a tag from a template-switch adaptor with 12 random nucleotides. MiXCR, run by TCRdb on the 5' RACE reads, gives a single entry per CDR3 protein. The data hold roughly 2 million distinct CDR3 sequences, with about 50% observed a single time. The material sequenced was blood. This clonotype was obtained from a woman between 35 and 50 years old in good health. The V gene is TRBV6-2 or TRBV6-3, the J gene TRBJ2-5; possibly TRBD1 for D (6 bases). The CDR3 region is CASSPQGWNEQYF. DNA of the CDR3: TGTGCCAGCTCACCCCAGGGGTGGAATGAGCAGTACTTC.